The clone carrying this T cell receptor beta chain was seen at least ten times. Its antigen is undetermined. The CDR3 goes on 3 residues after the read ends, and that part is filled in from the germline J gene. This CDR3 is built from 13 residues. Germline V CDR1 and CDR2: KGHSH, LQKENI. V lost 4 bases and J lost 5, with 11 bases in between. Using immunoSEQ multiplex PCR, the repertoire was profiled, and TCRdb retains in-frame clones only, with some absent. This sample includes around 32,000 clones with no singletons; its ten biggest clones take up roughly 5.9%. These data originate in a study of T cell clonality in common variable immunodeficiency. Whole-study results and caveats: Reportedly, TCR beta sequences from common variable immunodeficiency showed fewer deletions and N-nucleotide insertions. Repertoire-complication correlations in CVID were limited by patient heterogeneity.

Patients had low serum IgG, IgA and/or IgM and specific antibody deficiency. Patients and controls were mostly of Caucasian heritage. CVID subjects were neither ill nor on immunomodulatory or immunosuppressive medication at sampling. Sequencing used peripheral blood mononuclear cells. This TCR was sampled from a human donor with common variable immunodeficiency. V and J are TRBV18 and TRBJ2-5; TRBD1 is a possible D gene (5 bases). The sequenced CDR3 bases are TGTGCCAGCTCACTACAGGCAAGGGAGACC. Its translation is CASSLQARET. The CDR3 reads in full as CASSLQARETQYF.